One and the same sample provided the 11 T cell receptor beta chains below, sequenced in a study of blood T cell repertoires in COVID-19. Assay used: immunoSEQ multiplex PCR; TCRdb lists only in-frame clones, some missing. The data show 120,000 or so clones, over 75% seen once. Specimen: peripheral blood. The receptors here all came from a man aged 55 to 70 with acute or convalescent COVID-19.

The chain uses TRBV2 and TRBJ1-6; possibly TRBD1 for D (5 bases). V lost 8 bases, J lost 7 bases, and 12 bases lay in between. The germline V gene encodes CDR1 SNHLY and CDR2 FYNNEI. The CDR3 totals 13 residues. The CDR3 protein is CASARQSNSPLHF. The CDR3 nucleotides read TGTGCCAGCGCGAGACAGTCCAATTCACCCCTCCACTTT.

The J gene is TRBJ2-7, the V gene TRBV7-3, with 11 bases lining up with TRBD1. The germline V gene has CDR1 SGHTA and CDR2 FQGTGA. With 5 bases clipped from V and 6 bases from J, the junction kept 3 bases outside the gene matches. CDR3 length: 13 amino acids. CDR3 sequence (DNA): TGTGCCAGCAGCCGGGACAGGGGGAGCGAGCAGTACTTC. Encoded protein: CASSRDRGSEQYF.

This chain links TRBV15 with TRBJ2-3; 7 nucleotides line up with TRBD2. The CDR3 is made up of 17 amino acids. Germline V gene data show CDR1 as LNHNV and CDR2 as YYDKDF (reference sequence). The trim removed 2 bases at V and 1 base at J, leaving 9 bases unmatched. The chain's CDR3 is CATSRSLSTSGTDTQYF. CDR3 nucleotides: TGTGCCACCAGCAGAAGTCTTAGTACTAGCGGCACAGATACGCAGTATTTT.

This chain links TRBV10-3 with TRBJ2-7; D uncertain. Germline V lookup: CDR1 ENHRY, CDR2 SYGVKD. The V gene lost 3 bases and the J gene lost 6 bases, with 6 bases spanning the gap. The CDR3 loop spans 11 amino acids. As DNA, the CDR3 is TGTGCCATCAGTGACTTTTCCGAGCAGTACTTC. Residues: CAISDFSEQYF.

The chain combines TRBV28 with TRBJ2-7; TRBD2 agrees at 9 bases. V trimming: 2 bases; J trimming: 7 bases; junction bases outside the gene matches: 12. Germline assignment: CDR1 MDHEN and CDR2 SYDVKM. CDR3 size: 16 residues. CDR3 in DNA: TGTGCCAGCAGTTTACGCCTGGGTAGCGGGAGAGGTGAGCAGTACTTC. Translated, it gives CASSLRLGSGRGEQYF. Drawing the rest from reference TRBV28 and TRBJ2-7, the complete variable domain is DVKVTQSSRYLVKRTGEKVFLECVQDMDHENMFWYRQDPGLGLRLIYFSYDVKMKEKGDIPEGYSVSREKKERFSLILESASTNQTSMYLCASSLRLGSGRGEQYFGPGTRLTVT.

The chain carries TRBV19 and TRBJ1-5; D is unresolved. The CDR3 consists of 16 residues. CDR1 and CDR2 from the germline V gene are LNHDA and SQIVND (reference sequence). Trimming took off 2 bases at V and 8 bases at J, with 19 bases between the two ends. CDR3 nucleotide sequence: TGTGCCAGTAGTATACGGGAAGGGAGGTGGGGTAAGCCCCAGCATTTT. The encoded protein is CASSIREGRWGKPQHF.

The V gene is TRBV9, the J gene TRBJ1-6; weak D call: TRBD1 (6 bases). CDR3 length: 16 residues. V was trimmed by 3 bases and J by 9 bases, leaving 19 bases between them. From germline, CDR1 is SGDLS and CDR2 YYNGEE. The DNA for the CDR3 is TGTGCCAGCAGCGGCGGATCGGGGGGCCTTGTTTCACCCCTCCACTTT. The encoded protein is CASSGGSGGLVSPLHF.

This clone came up a few times. The chain joins TRBV11-2 to TRBJ1-2; 8 bases match TRBD1. J lost 7 bases, V lost 4 bases, and 11 bases had no gene match. Germline V gene lookup returns CDR1 SGHAT and CDR2 FQNNGV. CDR3 size: 15 residues. The CDR3 spells CASSSKRTGSAGYTF. CDR3 nucleotide sequence: TGTGCCAGCAGCTCGAAGCGGACAGGGTCGGCTGGCTACACCTTC. Using reference TRBV11-2 and TRBJ1-2 for the parts outside the CDR3, the full variable domain is EAGVAQSPRYKIIEKRQSVAFWCNPISGHATLYWYQQILGQGPKLLIQFQNNGVVDDSQLPKDRFSAERLKGVDSTLKIQPAKLEDSAVYLCASSSKRTGSAGYTFGSGTRLTVV.

The chain has TRBV6-4 and TRBJ2-1; unclear D gene. The V end was cut by 4 bases, the J end by 9 bases, with 13 bases between. The CDR3 runs 13 residues. The germline CDR1 and CDR2 sequences are MRHNA and SNTAGT. The CDR3 here is CASSVMAPGEQFF. The CDR3 DNA sequence: TGTGCCAGCAGTGTCATGGCCCCGGGTGAGCAGTTCTTC.

The chain links TRBV5-1 to TRBJ2-1, with 11 bases fitting TRBD2. V dropped 8 bases and J dropped 5; count of bases not matched to a gene: 12. This CDR3 region has 16 residues. Germline-derived CDR1 and CDR2 are SGHRS and YFSETQ. CDR3 in amino acids: CASTPVGLAGNNEQFF. The CDR3 nucleotides are TGCGCCAGTACCCCAGTCGGACTAGCGGGCAACAATGAGCAGTTCTTC.

The chain recombines TRBV28 with TRBJ1-3; 9 bases map to TRBD1. This CDR3 has 15 residues. Germline values: CDR1 MDHEN, CDR2 SYDVKM. The V gene end was trimmed by 2 bases and the J gene end by 10 bases; junction bases not matched to a gene: 9. In nucleotides, the CDR3 is TGTGCCAGCAGTTTAAACGGGGGGACAGGGAGAACCATATATTTT. Amino acid sequence: CASSLNGGTGRTIYF.